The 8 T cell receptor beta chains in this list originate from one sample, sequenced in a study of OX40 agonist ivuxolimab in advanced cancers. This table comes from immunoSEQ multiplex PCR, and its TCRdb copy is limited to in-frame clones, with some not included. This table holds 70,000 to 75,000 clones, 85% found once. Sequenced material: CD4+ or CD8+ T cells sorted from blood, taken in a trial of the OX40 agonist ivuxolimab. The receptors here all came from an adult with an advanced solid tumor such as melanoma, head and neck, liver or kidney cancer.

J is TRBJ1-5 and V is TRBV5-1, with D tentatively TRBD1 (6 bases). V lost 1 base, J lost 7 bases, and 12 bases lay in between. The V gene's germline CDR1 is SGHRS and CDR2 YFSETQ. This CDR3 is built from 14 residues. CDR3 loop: CASSLTGLEQPQHF. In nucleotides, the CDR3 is TGCGCCAGCAGCTTGACAGGGCTGGAACAGCCCCAGCATTTT.

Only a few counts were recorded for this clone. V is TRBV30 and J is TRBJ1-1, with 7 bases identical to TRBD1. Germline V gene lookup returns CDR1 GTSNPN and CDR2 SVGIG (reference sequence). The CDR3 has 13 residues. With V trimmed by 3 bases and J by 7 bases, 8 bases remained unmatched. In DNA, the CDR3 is TGTGCCTGGAGGGAAGACAGGGAGGGTGAAGCTTTCTTT. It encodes CAWREDREGEAFF.

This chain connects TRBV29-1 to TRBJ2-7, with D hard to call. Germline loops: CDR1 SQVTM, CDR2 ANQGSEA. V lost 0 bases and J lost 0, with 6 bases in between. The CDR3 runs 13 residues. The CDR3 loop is CSVEEGGSYEQYF. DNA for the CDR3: TGCAGCGTTGAAGAGGGCGGCTCCTACGAGCAGTACTTC.

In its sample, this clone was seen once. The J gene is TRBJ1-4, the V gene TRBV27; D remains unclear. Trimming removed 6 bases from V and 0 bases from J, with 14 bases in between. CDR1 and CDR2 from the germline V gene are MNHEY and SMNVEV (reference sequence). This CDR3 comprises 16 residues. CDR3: CASRPGKAATNEKLFF. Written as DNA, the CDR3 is TGTGCCAGCAGACCAGGAAAGGCCGCAACTAATGAAAAACTGTTTTTT.

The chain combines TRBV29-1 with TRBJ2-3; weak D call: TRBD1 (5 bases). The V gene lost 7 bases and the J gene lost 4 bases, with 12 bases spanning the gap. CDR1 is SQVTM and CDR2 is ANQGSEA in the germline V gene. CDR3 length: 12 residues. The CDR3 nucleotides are TGCAGCGAGGGGCATCTACCAGATACGCAGTATTTT. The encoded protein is CSEGHLPDTQYF.

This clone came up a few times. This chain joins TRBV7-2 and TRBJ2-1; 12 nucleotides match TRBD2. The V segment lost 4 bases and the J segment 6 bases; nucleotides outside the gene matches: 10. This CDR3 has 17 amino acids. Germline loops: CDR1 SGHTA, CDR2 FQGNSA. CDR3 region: CASSYRDWTSGINEQFF. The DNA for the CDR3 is TGTGCCAGCAGCTATAGAGATTGGACTAGCGGGATCAATGAGCAGTTCTTC.

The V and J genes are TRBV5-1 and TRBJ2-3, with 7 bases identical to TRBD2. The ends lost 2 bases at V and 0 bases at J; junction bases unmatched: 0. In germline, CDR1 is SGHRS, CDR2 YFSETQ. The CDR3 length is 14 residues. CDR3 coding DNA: TGCGCCAGCAGCTTTAGCGGGAGCACAGATACGCAGTATTTT. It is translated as CASSFSGSTDTQYF.

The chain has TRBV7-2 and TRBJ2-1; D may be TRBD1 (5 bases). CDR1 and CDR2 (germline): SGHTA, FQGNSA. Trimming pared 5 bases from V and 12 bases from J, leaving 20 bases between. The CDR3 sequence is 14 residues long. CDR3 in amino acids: CASSPPGPQGVQFF. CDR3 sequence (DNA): TGTGCCAGCAGCCCCCCAGGTCCCCAGGGTGTGCAGTTCTTC.